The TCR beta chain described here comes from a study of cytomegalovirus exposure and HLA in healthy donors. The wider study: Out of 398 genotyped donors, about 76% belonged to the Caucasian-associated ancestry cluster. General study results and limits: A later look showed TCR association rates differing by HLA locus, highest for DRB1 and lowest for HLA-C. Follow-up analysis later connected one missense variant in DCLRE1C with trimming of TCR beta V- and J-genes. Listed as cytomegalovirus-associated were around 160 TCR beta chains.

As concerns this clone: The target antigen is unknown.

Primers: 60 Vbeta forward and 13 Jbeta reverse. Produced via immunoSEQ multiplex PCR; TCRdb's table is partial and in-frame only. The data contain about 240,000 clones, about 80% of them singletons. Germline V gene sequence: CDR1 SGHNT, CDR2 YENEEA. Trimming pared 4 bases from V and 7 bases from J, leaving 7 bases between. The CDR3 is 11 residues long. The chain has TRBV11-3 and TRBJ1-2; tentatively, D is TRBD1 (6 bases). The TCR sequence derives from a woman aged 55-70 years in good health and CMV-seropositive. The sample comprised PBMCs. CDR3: CASSCRGGYTF. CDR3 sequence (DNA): TGTGCCAGCAGCTGCAGGGGTGGCTACACCTTC.